This T cell receptor beta chain was profiled in a study of T cells in Graves' hyperthyroidism and ophthalmopathy. There are 16 residues in the CDR3. Germline lookup yields CDR1 SGHTA and CDR2 FQGTGA. Trimming took off 1 base at V and 8 bases at J, with 18 bases between the two ends. Regions amplified from RNA transcripts were the TCR beta CDR3 regions. The HTBI primer set served for first-round RT-PCR of the TCR CDR3. Using its own MiXCR run on the multiplex PCR reads, TCRdb lists one record per CDR3 protein. The sample has 480,000 or so distinct CDR3 sequences; approximately 15% are singletons. The chain is built from TRBV7-3 and TRBJ2-1, with D possibly TRBD2 on 6 matching bases. What was sequenced was blood. This TCR came from a woman in her late teens or twenties with Graves' hyperthyroidism. This chain's CDR3 is CASSLKGLARADEQFF. In DNA, the CDR3 is TGTGCCAGCAGCTTAAAGGGGCTAGCGAGGGCCGATGAGCAGTTCTTC.